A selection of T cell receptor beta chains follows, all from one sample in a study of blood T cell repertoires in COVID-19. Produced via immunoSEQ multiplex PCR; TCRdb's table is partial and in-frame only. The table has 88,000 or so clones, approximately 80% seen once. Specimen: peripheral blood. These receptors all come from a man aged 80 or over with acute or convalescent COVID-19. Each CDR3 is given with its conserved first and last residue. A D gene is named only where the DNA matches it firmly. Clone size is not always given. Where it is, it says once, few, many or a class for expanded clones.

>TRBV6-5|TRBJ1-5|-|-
CASTEGGGNQPQHF
TGTGCCAGCACAGAAGGAGGTGGCAATCAGCCCCAGCATTTT
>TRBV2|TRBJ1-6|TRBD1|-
CASSERQGIESPLHF
TGTGCCAGCAGTGAACGACAGGGTATAGAATCACCCCTCCACTTT
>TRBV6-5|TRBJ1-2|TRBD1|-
CASSWDRREGGYTF
TGTGCCAGCAGTTGGGACAGGAGAGAGGGTGGCTACACCTTC
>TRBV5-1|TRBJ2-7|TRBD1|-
CASSRVSGTGAEQYF
TGCGCCAGCAGCCGAGTCTCCGGGACAGGGGCCGAGCAGTACTTC
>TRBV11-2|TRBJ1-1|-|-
CASSLERGRGTEAFF
TGTGCCAGCAGCTTAGAAAGGGGAAGGGGCACTGAAGCTTTCTTT
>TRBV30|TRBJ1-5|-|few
CAWSSGRESQPQHF
TGTGCCTGGAGTTCGGGCAGGGAAAGTCAGCCCCAGCATTTT
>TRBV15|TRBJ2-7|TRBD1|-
CATSSAFRDRGTYEQYF
TGTGCCACCAGCAGTGCGTTCCGGGACAGGGGTACTTACGAGCAGTACTTC
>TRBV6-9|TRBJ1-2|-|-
CASASPSGRLGDYGYTF
TGTGCCAGCGCTTCTCCCTCAGGGAGGTTAGGGGACTATGGCTACACCTTC
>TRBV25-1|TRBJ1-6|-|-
CASSVPVDNSPLHF
TGTGCCAGCAGTGTGCCCGTAGATAATTCACCCCTCCACTTT
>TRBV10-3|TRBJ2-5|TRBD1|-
CAISGGTGGYETQYF
TGTGCCATCAGTGGGGGGACAGGGGGCTATGAGACCCAGTACTTC
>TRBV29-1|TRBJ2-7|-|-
CSVGRGSDEQYF
TGCAGCGTTGGAAGAGGGTCCGACGAGCAGTACTTC
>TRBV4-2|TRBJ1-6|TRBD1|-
CASSRNFLRTGVNSPLHF
TGTGCCAGCAGCCGGAACTTTCTTCGGACAGGGGTAAATTCACCCCTCCACTTT
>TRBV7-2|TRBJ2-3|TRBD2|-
CASSLGLAGPDTQYF
TGTGCCAGCAGCTTAGGACTAGCGGGGCCAGATACGCAGTATTTT
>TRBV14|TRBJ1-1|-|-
CASSQAPRQSLNTEAFF
TGTGCCAGCAGCCAAGCTCCTCGACAGAGTCTGAACACTGAAGCTTTCTTT
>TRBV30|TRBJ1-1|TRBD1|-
CASGQGANTEAFF
TGTGCCTCAGGACAGGGGGCGAACACTGAAGCTTTCTTT
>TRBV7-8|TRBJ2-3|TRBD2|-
CASTITSGGPEDTQYF
TGTGCCAGCACCATCACTAGCGGGGGACCTGAGGATACGCAGTATTTT
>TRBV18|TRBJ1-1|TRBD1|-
CASSPGDREASNTEAFF
TGTGCCAGCTCACCGGGGGACAGGGAGGCCTCGAACACTGAAGCTTTCTTT
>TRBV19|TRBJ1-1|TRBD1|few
CASGQGSGTEAFF
TGTGCCAGCGGACAGGGCTCTGGTACTGAAGCTTTCTTT
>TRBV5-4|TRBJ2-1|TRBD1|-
CASSAETGPGYNEQFF
TGTGCCAGCAGCGCCGAGACAGGGCCGGGTTACAATGAGCAGTTCTTC
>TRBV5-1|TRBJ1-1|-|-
CASSWVGGTEAFF
TGCGCCAGCAGCTGGGTAGGGGGTACTGAAGCTTTCTTT
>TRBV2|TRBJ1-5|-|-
CASILNIDQPQHF
TGTGCCAGCATCCTGAACATCGATCAGCCCCAGCATTTT
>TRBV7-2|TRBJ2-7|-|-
CASSLKAEVSAGAYEQYF
TGTGCCAGCAGCTTAAAGGCAGAGGTTAGCGCAGGGGCCTACGAGCAGTACTTC
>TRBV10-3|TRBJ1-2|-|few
CAILGSSGYTF
TGTGCCATACTCGGGTCCTCGGGCTACACCTTC
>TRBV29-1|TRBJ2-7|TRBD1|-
CSVNGQGKTYEQYF
TGCAGCGTAAATGGACAGGGGAAAACCTACGAGCAGTACTTC
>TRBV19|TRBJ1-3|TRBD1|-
CASCPNRGLPGNTIYF
TGTGCCAGTTGCCCGAACAGGGGGCTACCTGGAAACACCATATATTTT
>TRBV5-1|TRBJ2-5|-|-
CASTLSRLVGETQYF
TGCGCCAGCACCCTATCTCGACTAGTTGGGGAGACCCAGTACTTC
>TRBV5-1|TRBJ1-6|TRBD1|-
CASSLAGTAGAFLHF
TGCGCCAGCAGCTTGGCCGGGACAGCGGGCGCTTTCCTCCACTTT
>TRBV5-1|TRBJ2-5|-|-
CASSSQGGETQYF
TGCGCCAGCAGCTCTCAGGGTGGCGAGACCCAGTACTTC
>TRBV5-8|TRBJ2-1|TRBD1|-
CASSLDRGLNEQFF
TGTGCCAGCAGCTTGGACAGGGGGCTAAATGAGCAGTTCTTC
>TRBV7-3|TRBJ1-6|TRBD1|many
CASSTAPGQGSPLHF
TGTGCCAGCAGCACCGCCCCGGGACAGGGTTCACCCCTCCACTTT
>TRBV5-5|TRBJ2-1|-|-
CASSTGTQHRNEQFF
TGTGCCAGCAGCACCGGGACTCAACATCGGAATGAGCAGTTCTTC
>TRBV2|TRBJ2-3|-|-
CASKTGTSTDTQYF
TGTGCCAGCAAGACCGGGACAAGCACAGATACGCAGTATTTT
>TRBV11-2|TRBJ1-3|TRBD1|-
CASSPAGGAGNTIYF
TGTGCCAGCAGCCCTGCAGGGGGCGCCGGAAACACCATATATTTT
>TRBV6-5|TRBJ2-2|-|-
CASQNTGELFF
TGTGCCTCCCAGAACACCGGGGAGCTGTTTTTT
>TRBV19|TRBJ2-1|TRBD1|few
CASSNTGVAFF
TGTGCCAGTAGTAATACAGGGGTTGCGTTCTTC
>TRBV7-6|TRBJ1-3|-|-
CASSLGGSSGNTIYF
TGTGCCAGCAGCTTAGGAGGGAGCTCTGGAAACACCATATATTTT
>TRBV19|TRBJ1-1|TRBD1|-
CASSPQGARTEAFF
TGTGCCAGTAGCCCTCAGGGGGCGCGGACTGAAGCTTTCTTT
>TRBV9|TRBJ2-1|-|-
CASSAPPGYYNEQFF
TGTGCCAGCAGCGCCCCCCCGGGATACTACAATGAGCAGTTCTTC
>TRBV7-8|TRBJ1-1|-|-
CASSLHSGNTEAFF
TGTGCCAGCAGCTTACACTCAGGGAACACTGAAGCTTTCTTT
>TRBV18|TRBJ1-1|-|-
CASSPPLGTMNTEAFF
TGTGCCAGCTCACCACCGTTAGGGACAATGAACACTGAAGCTTTCTTT
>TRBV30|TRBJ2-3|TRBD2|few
CAWSLGSGGPGGTQYF
TGTGCCTGGAGTCTGGGTAGCGGGGGCCCCGGAGGTACGCAGTATTTT
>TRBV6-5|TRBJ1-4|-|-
CASSRDGGRNEKLFF
TGTGCCAGCAGCCGTGACGGGGGACGTAATGAAAAACTGTTTTTT
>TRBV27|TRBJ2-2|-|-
CASTVSGVPTGELFF
TGTGCCAGCACGGTTAGCGGAGTCCCGACCGGGGAGCTGTTTTTT
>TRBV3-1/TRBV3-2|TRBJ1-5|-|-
CASSHTGSNQPQHF
TGTGCCAGCAGCCATACGGGAAGCAATCAGCCCCAGCATTTT
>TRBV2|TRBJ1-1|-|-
CASYRDTEAFF
TGTGCCAGCTACAGGGACACTGAAGCTTTCTTT
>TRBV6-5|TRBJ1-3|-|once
CASSLGGARGNTIYF
TGTGCCAGCAGTCTGGGGGGGGCTAGAGGAAACACCATATATTTT
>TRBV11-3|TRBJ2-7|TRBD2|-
CASSPGGTYEQYF
TGTGCCAGCAGCCCGGGAGGGACCTACGAGCAGTACTTC
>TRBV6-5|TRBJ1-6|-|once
CASSPLGSPLHF
TGTGCCAGCAGCCCCCTAGGCTCACCCCTCCACTTT